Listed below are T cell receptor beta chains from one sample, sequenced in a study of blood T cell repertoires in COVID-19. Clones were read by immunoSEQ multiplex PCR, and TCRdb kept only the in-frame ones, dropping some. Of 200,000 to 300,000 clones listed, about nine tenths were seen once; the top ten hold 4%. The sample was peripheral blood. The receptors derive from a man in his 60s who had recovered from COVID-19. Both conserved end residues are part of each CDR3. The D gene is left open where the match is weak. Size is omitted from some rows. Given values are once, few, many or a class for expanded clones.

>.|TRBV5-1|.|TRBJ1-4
TGCGCCAGCAGCTTGCGGCTTGAAGCGAATAATGAAAAACTGTTTTTT
CASSLRLEANNEKLFF
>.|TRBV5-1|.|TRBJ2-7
TGCGCCAGCAGCTTGGACGGCGGCGGTTACGAGCAGTACTTC
CASSLDGGGYEQYF
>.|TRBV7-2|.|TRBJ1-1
TGTGCCAGCAGCCCACCGGTGAGGGTATGGGAGAACACTGAAGCTTTCTTT
CASSPPVRVWENTEAFF
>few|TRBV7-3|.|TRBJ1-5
TGTGCCAGCAGACGCCGACAGGAGCCAATTTGTAGCAATCAGCCCCAGCATTTT
CASRRRQEPICSNQPQHF
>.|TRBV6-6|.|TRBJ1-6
TGTGCCAGCAGGGAGAGCTCCTATAATTCACCCCTCCACTTT
CASRESSYNSPLHF
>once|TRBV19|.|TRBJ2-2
TGTGCCAGTATACACCAGGTGACCGGGGAGCTGTTTTTT
CASIHQVTGELFF
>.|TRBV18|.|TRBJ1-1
TGTGCCAGCTCACCACCGACAAATATGAACACTGAAGCTTTCTTT
CASSPPTNMNTEAFF
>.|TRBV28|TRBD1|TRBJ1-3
TGTGCCAGCAGGGGCGTGACAGGGCATTCTGGAAACACCATATATTTT
CASRGVTGHSGNTIYF
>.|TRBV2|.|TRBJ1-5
TGTGCCAGCAGAGATGCCGGGGGGCGACATAGCAATCAGCCCCAGCATTTT
CASRDAGGRHSNQPQHF
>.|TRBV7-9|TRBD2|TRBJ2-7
TGTGCCAGCAGCTCGGCGGGGGGTGCCTACGAGCAGTACTTC
CASSSAGGAYEQYF
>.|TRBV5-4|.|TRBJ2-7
TGTGCCAGCAGCTTGGAAGGCTTGGGACTGCTAAAATCCTACGAGCAGTACTTC
CASSLEGLGLLKSYEQYF
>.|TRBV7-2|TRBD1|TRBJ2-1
TGTGCCAGCAGCTTAGGTTACAGGGGGCGCTTCAATGAGCAGTTCTTC
CASSLGYRGRFNEQFF
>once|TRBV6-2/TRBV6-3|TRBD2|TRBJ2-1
TGTGCCAGCACCCCTCCCCTTAGCGGGGGGGCCTTGGGGCAGTTCTTC
CASTPPLSGGALGQFF
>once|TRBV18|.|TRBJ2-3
TGTGCCAGCTCACCTCTCAGGGGCCGCGGCGGCACAGATACGCAGTATTTT
CASSPLRGRGGTDTQYF
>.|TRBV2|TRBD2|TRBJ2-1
TGTGCCAGCAGACAACTAGCGGGGGGCGGAGATGAGCAGTTCTTC
CASRQLAGGGDEQFF
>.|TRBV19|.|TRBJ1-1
TGTGCCAGCTCGTCCCAGGGTATGAACACTGAAGCTTTCTTT
CASSSQGMNTEAFF
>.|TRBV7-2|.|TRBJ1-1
TGTGCCAGCAGCTTGGAAAACAGGCTTGAAGCTTTCTTT
CASSLENRLEAFF
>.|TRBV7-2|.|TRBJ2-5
TGTGCCAGCAGCCCAGGCAGAAATCAAGAGACCCAGTACTTC
CASSPGRNQETQYF
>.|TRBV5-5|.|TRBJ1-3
TGTGCCAGCAGCTTGTTCCAGGGCCCGAGCTCTGGAAACACCATATATTTT
CASSLFQGPSSGNTIYF
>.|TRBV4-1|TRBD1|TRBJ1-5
TGCGCCAGCAGCCAAGGGACAGGGCGGCAGCCCCAGCATTTT
CASSQGTGRQPQHF
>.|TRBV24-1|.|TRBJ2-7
TGTGCCACCAGTGAGTCCGGTGTCAACGAGCAGTACTTC
CATSESGVNEQYF
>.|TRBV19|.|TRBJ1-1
TGTGCCAGCAGACAGGACCCGAACACTGAAGCTTTCTTT
CASRQDPNTEAFF
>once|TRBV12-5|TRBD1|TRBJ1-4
TGTGCTAGTGGAACCGGACAGGCAACTAATGAAAAACTGTTTTTT
CASGTGQATNEKLFF
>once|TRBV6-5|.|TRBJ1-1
TGTGCCAGCAGTTACTCGAACAGTAAAGCTTTCTTT
CASSYSNSKAFF
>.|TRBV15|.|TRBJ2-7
TGTGCCACCAGCAGAGATTTGGGCCTTCCCACCTACGAGCAGTACTTC
CATSRDLGLPTYEQYF
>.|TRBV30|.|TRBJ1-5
TGTGCCTGGAGGGCGGGTAACAATCAGGAGCCCCAGCATTTT
CAWRAGNNQEPQHF
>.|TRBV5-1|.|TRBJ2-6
TGCGCCAGCAGCTTGGGGTCGGGGTTCAGCTCTGGGGCCAACGTCCTGACTTTC
CASSLGSGFSSGANVLTF
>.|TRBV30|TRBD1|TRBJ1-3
TGTGCCTGGTCAGATCCGGGACAGGCGCGACACACCATATATTTT
CAWSDPGQARHTIYF
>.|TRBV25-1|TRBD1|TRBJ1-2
TGTGCCAGCAGTGAATATAAAAGGGGGCGCGGCTATGGCTACACCTTC
CASSEYKRGRGYGYTF
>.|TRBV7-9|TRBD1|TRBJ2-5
TGTGCCAGCAGCTTAGGACAGGGTGAAGAGACCCAGTACTTC
CASSLGQGEETQYF
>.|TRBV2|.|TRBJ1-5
TGTGCCAGCAGGCTGAGGGGGAGCAATCAGCCCCAGCATTTT
CASRLRGSNQPQHF
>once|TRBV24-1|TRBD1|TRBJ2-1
TGTGCCACCAGTGATCGGACAGGGAGATCCTACAATGAGCAGTTCTTC
CATSDRTGRSYNEQFF
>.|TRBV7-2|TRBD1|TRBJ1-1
TGTGCCAGCAGCTTATCACAGGGGGTGAACACTGAAGCTTTCTTT
CASSLSQGVNTEAFF
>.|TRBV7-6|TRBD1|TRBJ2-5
TGTGCCAGCAGCACTCGGGACAGGGGACGGGAGACCCAGTACTTC
CASSTRDRGRETQYF
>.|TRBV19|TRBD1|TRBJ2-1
TGTGCCAGTAGTCCGGACAGGGGAGTCAATGAGCAGTTCTTC
CASSPDRGVNEQFF
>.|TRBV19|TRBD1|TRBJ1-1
TGTGCCAGTAGACCCGCCGGGACAGGGAGGAACACTGAAGCTTTCTTT
CASRPAGTGRNTEAFF
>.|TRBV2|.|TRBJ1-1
TGTGCCAGCAGTGTGGCGGGGAACACTGAAGCTTTCTTT
CASSVAGNTEAFF
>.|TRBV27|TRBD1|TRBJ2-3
TGTGCCAGCAGTTTCTGGGACAGGGGGCAGGATACGCAGTATTTT
CASSFWDRGQDTQYF
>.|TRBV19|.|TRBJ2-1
TGTGCCAGTAGTATAGACCAGCCGGGGTCCGGTGAGCAGTTCTTC
CASSIDQPGSGEQFF
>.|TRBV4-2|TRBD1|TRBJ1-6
TGTGCCAGCAGCCGAACCACAGGGGATTCACCCCTCCACTTT
CASSRTTGDSPLHF
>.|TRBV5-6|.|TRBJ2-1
TGTGCCAGCAGCTTGGGCACAGGGGCGGGGAGTGAGCAGTTCTTC
CASSLGTGAGSEQFF